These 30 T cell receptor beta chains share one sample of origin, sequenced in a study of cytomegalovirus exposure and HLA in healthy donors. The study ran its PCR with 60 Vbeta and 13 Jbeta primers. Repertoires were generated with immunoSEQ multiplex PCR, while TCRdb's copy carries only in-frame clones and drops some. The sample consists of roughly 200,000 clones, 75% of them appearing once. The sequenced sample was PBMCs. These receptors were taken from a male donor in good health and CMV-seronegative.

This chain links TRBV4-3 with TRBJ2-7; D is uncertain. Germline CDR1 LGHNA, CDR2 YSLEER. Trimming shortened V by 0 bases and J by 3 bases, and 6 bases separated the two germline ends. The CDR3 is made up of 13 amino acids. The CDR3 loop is CASSQDQYYEQYF. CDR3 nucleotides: TGCGCCAGCAGCCAAGACCAGTACTACGAGCAGTACTTC.

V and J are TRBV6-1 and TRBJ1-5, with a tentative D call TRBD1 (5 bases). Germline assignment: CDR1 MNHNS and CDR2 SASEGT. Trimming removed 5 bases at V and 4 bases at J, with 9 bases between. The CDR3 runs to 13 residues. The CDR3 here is CASSLPGNQPQHF. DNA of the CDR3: TGTGCCAGCAGTTTGCCAGGGAATCAGCCCCAGCATTTT.

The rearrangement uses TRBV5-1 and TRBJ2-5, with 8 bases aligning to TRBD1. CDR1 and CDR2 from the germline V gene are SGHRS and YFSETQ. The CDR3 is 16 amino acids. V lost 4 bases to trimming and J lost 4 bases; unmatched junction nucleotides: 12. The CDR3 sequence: CASSQRAPGQGETQYF. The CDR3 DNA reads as TGCGCCAGCAGCCAACGAGCCCCTGGACAGGGAGAGACCCAGTACTTC.

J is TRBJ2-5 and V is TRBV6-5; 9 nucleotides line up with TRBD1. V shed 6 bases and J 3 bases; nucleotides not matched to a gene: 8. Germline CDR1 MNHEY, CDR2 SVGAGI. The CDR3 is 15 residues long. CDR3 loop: CASSRTRQGEETQYF. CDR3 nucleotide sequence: TGTGCCAGCAGCCGCACCAGACAGGGGGAAGAGACCCAGTACTTC.

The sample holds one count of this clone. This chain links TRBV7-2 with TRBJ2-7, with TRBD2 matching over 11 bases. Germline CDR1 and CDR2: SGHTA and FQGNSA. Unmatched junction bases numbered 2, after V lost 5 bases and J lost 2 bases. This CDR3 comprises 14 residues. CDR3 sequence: CASSPTSGAYEQYF. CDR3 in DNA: TGTGCCAGCAGCCCGACTAGCGGGGCCTACGAGCAGTACTTC.

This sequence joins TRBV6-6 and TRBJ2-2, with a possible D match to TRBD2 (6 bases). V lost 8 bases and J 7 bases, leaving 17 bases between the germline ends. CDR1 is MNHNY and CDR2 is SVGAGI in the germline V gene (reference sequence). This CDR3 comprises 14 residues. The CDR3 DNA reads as TGTGCCAGCTCTGGGACCCAGGACTACGGGGAGCTGTTTTTT. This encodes CASSGTQDYGELFF.

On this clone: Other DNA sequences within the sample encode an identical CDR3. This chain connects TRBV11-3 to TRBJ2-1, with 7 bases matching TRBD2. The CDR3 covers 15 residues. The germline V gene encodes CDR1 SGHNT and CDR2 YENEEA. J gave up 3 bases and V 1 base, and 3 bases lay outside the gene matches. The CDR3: CASSLAGGSYNEQFF. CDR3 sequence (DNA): TGTGCCAGCAGCTTAGCTGGCGGGAGCTACAATGAGCAGTTCTTC. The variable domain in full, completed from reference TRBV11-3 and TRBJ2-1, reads EAGVVQSPRYKIIEKKQPVAFWCNPISGHNTLYWYLQNLGQGPELLIRYENEEAVDDSQLPKDRFSAERLKGVDSTLKIQPAELGDSAVYLCASSLAGGSYNEQFFGPGTRLTVL.

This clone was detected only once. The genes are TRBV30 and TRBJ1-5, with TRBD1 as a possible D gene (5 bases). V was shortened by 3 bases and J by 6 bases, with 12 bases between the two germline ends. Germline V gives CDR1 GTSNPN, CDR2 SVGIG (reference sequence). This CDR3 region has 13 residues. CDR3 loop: CAWSPGSRQPQHF. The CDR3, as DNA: TGTGCCTGGAGCCCAGGGTCTCGTCAGCCCCAGCATTTT.

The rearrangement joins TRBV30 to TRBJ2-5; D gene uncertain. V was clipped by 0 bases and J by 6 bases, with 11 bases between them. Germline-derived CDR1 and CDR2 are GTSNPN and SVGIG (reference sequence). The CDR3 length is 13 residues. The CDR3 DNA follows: TGTGCCTGGAGTGTACAAGATTTTAAGACCCAGTACTTC. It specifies CAWSVQDFKTQYF.

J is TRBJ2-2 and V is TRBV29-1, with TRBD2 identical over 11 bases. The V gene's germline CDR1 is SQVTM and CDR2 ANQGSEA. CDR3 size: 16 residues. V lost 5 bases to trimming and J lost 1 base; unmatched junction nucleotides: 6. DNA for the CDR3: TGCAGCGTTCTATCACTAGCGGGAGTGAACACCGGGGAGCTGTTTTTT. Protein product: CSVLSLAGVNTGELFF.

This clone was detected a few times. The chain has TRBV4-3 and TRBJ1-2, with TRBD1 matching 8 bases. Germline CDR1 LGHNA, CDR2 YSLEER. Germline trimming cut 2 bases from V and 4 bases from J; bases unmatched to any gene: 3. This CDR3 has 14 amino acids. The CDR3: CASSQTDRVYGYTF. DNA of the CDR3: TGCGCCAGCAGCCAAACGGACAGGGTCTATGGCTACACCTTC.

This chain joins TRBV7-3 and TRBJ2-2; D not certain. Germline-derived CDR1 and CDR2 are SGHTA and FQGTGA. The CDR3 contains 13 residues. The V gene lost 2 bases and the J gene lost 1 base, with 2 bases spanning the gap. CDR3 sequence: CASSLRNTGELFF. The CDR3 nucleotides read TGTGCCAGCAGCTTACGGAACACCGGGGAGCTGTTTTTT.

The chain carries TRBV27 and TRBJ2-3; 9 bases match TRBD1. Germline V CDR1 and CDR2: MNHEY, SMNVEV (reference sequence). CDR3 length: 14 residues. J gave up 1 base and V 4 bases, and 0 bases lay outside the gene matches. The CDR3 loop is CASSWTGGTDTQYF. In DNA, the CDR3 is TGTGCCAGCAGTTGGACAGGGGGCACAGATACGCAGTATTTT.

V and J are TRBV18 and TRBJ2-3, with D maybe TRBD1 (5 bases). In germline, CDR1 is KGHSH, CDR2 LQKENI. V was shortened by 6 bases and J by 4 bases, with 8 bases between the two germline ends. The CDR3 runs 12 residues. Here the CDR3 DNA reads TGTGCCAGCTCTGTAGGGGCAGATACGCAGTATTTT. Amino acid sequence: CASSVGADTQYF.

In DNA, the CDR3 is TGTGCCAGCAGCTTGCCGGGGAATGAGCAGTTCTTC. Translated: CASSLPGNEQFF. The rearrangement uses TRBV7-3 and TRBJ2-1; D perhaps matches TRBD2 (5 bases). Trimming shortened V by 3 bases and J by 7 bases, and 7 bases separated the two germline ends. This CDR3 comprises 12 residues. CDR1 SGHTA and CDR2 FQGTGA come from the germline V gene.

In DNA, the CDR3 is TGTGCCAGCAGCTTAGTACTAGCGGGACCCCAAGAGACCCAGTACTTC. Protein product: CASSLVLAGPQETQYF. The J gene is TRBJ2-5, the V gene TRBV5-8; 10 bases fit TRBD2. J was trimmed by 1 base and V by 2 bases; bases with no gene match: 5. CDR3 size: 16 residues. Germline CDR1 and CDR2: SGHTS and YDEGEE.

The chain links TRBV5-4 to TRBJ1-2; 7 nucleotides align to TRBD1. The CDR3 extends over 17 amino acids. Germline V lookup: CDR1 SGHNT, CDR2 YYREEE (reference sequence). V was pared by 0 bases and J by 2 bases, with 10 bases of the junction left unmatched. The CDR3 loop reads CASSLASAGGVNYGYTF. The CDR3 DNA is TGTGCCAGCAGCTTGGCTTCGGCAGGGGGTGTAAACTATGGCTACACCTTC.

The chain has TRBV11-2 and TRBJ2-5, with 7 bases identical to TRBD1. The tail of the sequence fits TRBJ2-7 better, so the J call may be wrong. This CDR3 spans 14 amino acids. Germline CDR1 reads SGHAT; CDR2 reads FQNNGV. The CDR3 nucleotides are TGTGCCAGCAGCTTAGTAGGGACAGCCTACGAGCAGTACTTC. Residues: CASSLVGTAYEQYF.

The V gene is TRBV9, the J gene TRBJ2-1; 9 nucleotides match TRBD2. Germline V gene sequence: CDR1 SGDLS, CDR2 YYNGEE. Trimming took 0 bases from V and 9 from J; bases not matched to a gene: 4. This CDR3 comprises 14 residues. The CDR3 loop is CASSVDLAGTEQFF. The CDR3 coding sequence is TGTGCCAGCAGCGTAGATCTAGCGGGGACTGAGCAGTTCTTC.

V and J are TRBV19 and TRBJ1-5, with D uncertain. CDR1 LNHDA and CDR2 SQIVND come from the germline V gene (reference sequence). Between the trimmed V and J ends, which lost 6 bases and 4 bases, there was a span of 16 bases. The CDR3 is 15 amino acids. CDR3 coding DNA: TGTGCCAGTAGCTATGACTTGAGCGGAAATCAGCCCCAGCATTTT. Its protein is CASSYDLSGNQPQHF.

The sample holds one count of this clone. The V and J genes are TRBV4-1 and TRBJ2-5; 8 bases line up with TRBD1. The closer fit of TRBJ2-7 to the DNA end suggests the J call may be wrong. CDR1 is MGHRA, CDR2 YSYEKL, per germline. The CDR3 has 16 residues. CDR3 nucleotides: TGCGCCAGCAGCCCAGGAGGGGGCAGGGGGCTATACGAGCAGTACTTC. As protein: CASSPGGGRGLYEQYF.

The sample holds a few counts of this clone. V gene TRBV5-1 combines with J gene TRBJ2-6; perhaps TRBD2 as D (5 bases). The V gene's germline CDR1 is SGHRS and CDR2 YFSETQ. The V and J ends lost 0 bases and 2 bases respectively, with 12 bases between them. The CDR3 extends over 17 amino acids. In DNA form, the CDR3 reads TGCGCCAGCAGCTTGGCCCCACCCGGGGCTGGGGCCAACGTCCTGACTTTC. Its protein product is CASSLAPPGAGANVLTF.

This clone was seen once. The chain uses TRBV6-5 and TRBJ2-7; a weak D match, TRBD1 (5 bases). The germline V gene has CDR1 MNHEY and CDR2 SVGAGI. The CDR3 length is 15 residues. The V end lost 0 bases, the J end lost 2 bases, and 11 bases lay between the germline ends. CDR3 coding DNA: TGTGCCAGCAGTTACTCGGCGACAGTTACCTACGAGCAGTACTTC. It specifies CASSYSATVTYEQYF.

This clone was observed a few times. The CDR3 region has the DNA TGTGCCAGCAGGACCCAGCCGGGAGGGGGCTATGGCTACACCTTC. The encoded protein is CASRTQPGGGYGYTF. J is TRBJ1-2 and V is TRBV6-4, with a tentative D call TRBD1 (6 bases). Trimming cost V 6 bases and J 4 bases, with 18 bases left between them. The CDR3 loop spans 15 amino acids. Germline V lookup: CDR1 MRHNA, CDR2 SNTAGT.

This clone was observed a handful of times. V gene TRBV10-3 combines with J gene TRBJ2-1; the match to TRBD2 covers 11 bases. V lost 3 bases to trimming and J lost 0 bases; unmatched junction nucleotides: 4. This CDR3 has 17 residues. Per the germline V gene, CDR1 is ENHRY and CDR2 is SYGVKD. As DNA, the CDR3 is TGTGCCATCAGTGATACTAGCGGGAGCGGCTCCTACAATGAGCAGTTCTTC. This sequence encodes CAISDTSGSGSYNEQFF.

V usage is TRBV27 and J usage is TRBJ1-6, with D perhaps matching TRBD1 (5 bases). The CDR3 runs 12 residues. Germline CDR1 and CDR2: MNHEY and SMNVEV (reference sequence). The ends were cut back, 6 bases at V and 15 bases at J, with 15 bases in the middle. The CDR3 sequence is CASSPGSLHLHF. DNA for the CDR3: TGTGCCAGCAGCCCAGGGTCCCTTCACCTCCACTTT.

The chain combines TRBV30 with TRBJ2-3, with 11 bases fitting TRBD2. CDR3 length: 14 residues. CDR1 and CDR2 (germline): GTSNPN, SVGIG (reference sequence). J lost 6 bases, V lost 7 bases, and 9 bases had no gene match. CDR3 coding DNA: TGTGCCTCTCGTAGCGGGAGGGTCCTGGATACGCAGTATTTT. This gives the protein CASRSGRVLDTQYF. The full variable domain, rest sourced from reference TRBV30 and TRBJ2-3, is SQTIHQWPATLVQPVGSPLSLECTVEGTSNPNLYWYRQAAGRGLQLLFYSVGIGQISSEVPQNLSASRPQDRQFILSSKKLLLSDSGFYLCASRSGRVLDTQYFGPGTRLTVL.

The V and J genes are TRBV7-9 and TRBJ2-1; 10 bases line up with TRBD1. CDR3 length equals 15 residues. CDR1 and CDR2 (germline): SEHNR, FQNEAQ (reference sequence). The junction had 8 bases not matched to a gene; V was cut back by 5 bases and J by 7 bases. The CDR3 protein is CASSVSGTGENEQFF. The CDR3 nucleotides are TGTGCCAGCAGCGTATCCGGGACAGGGGAAAATGAGCAGTTCTTC. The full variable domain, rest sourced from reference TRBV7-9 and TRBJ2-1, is DTGVSQNPRHKITKRGQNVTFRCDPISEHNRLYWYRQTLGQGPEFLTYFQNEAQLEKSRLLSDRFSAERPKGSFSTLEIQRTEQGDSAMYLCASSVSGTGENEQFFGPGTRLTVL.

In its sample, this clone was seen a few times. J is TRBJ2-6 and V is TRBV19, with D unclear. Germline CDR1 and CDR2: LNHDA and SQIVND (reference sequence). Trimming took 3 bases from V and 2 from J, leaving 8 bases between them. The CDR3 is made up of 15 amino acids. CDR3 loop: CASSIYLPGANVLTF. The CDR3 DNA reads TGTGCCAGTAGTATCTATCTGCCTGGGGCCAACGTCCTGACTTTC.

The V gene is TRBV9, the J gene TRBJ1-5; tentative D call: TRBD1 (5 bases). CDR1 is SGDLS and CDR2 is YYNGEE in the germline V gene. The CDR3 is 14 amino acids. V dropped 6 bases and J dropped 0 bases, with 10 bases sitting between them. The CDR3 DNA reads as TGTGCCAGCAACGGGGGGGATAGCAATCAGCCCCAGCATTTT. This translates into CASNGGDSNQPQHF.